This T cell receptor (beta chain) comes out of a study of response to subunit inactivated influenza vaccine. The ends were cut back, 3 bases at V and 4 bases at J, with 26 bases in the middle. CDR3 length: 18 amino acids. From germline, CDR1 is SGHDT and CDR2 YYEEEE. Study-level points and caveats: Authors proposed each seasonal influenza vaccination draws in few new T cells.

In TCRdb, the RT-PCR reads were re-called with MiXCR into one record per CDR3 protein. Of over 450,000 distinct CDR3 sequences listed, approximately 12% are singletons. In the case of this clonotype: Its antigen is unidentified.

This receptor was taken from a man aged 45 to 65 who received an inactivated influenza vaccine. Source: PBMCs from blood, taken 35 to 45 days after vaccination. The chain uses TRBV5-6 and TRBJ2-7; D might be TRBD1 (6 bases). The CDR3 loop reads CASSSPLLQGRVLYEQYF. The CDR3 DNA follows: TGTGCCAGCAGCTCGCCACTATTACAGGGACGGGTGTTATACGAGCAGTACTTC.